The entry below describes one T cell receptor beta chain. TCRdb independently ran MiXCR on the RT-PCR reads; one entry per CDR3 protein. The sample carries some 92,000 distinct CDR3 sequences, around 48% recorded once. This entry belongs to a study of patients and donors after allogeneic stem cell transplantation. This CDR3 comprises 15 residues. In germline, CDR1 is MGHRA, CDR2 YSYEKL. V shed 4 bases and J shed 2 bases, with 12 bases lying between them. Source material: blood, either unsorted or a sorted T cell fraction (not recorded which). The chain couples TRBV4-1 to TRBJ1-3; unclear D gene. The sequence was obtained from a human donor who was either an allogeneic HSCT recipient or a stem cell or donor lymphocyte infusion donor (not recorded which). It is not recorded whose cells these are; they may come from a transplant donor. The CDR3 loop is CASSRWQEAGNTIYF. The DNA of the CDR3 is TGCGCCAGCAGCCGATGGCAGGAGGCTGGAAACACCATATATTTT.